The 23 T cell receptor beta chains reported below all come from one sample, sequenced in a study of T cells after yellow fever vaccination. Via MiXCR, TCRdb re-called the 5' RACE reads, giving one row per CDR3 protein. The table shows about 320,000 distinct CDR3 sequences, with around 6.8% occurring only once. The material sequenced was PBMCs, taken roughly 47 days after the first yellow fever vaccination. These receptors came from a young man who received the YFV17D yellow fever vaccine.

The table lists this clonotype with a few counts. The gene calls are TRBV12-3 or TRBV12-4 and TRBJ2-3; 7 positions agree with TRBD1. Trimming removed 5 bases from V and 2 bases from J; junction bases left unmatched: 7. The CDR3 totals 15 residues. The CDR3 DNA follows: TGTGCCAGCAGTCCGGAACAGGGGATCACAGATACGCAGTATTTT. This encodes CASSPEQGITDTQYF.

The gene calls are TRBV3-1 and TRBJ1-5; D is unclear. V was clipped by 3 bases and J by 6 bases, with 12 bases between them. Germline V gene data show CDR1 as LGHDT and CDR2 as YNNKEL (reference sequence). CDR3 length: 14 amino acids. The CDR3 DNA reads TGTGCCAGCAGCCATGGGGAATGGGCTCAGCCCCAGCATTTT. This encodes CASSHGEWAQPQHF.

This clonotype has at least ten counts. The chain joins TRBV5-6 to TRBJ1-5; D perhaps matches TRBD1 (5 bases). This CDR3 has 14 residues. The V end lost 4 bases, the J end lost 5 bases, and 13 bases lay between the germline ends. Per germline, CDR1 SGHDT and CDR2 YYEEEE. CDR3 sequence (DNA): TGTGCCAGCAGCCGCGGGACGGGGGATCAGCCCCAGCATTTT. Its protein product is CASSRGTGDQPQHF.

This clonotype occurred a few times. The chain carries TRBV6-2 or TRBV6-3 and TRBJ2-2; D uncertain. Germline CDR1 is MNHEY and CDR2 is SVGEGT. Trimming shortened V by 2 bases and J by 1 base, and 11 bases separated the two germline ends. The CDR3 has 16 residues. CDR3 nucleotide sequence: TGTGCCAGCAGTTACCCCAGAACTATGAACACCGGGGAGCTGTTTTTT. The encoded protein is CASSYPRTMNTGELFF.

This clonotype appeared a few times. The rearrangement uses TRBV28 and TRBJ1-5; TRBD1 is a possible D gene (6 bases). V lost 1 base to trimming and J lost 1 base, with 17 bases between them. This CDR3 contains 18 residues. Germline assignment: CDR1 MDHEN and CDR2 SYDVKM. The DNA of the CDR3 is TGTGCCAGCAGTTTATTCCAAGGGGGGGTCTCGAGCAATCAGCCCCAGCATTTT. It encodes CASSLFQGGVSSNQPQHF.

This clonotype occurred a few times. This chain joins TRBV7-9 and TRBJ2-3; D unclear. Germline CDR1 SEHNR, CDR2 FQNEAQ (reference sequence). The CDR3 extends over 16 amino acids. V shed 1 base and J shed 4 bases, with 15 bases lying between them. In DNA form, the CDR3 reads TGTGCCAGCAGCTTAGTACCAGGATGGGATGCAGATACGCAGTATTTT. Its protein product is CASSLVPGWDADTQYF.

Ten or more counts support this clonotype. The gene calls are TRBV12-3 or TRBV12-4 and TRBJ2-1; D is uncertain. The V end was cut by 5 bases, the J end by 9 bases, with 14 bases between. The CDR3 contains 13 residues. The CDR3 region is CASSPGPGGEQFF. The CDR3 DNA follows: TGTGCCAGCAGTCCCGGGCCAGGCGGTGAGCAGTTCTTC.

The rearrangement joins TRBV3-1 to TRBJ1-4; the D gene is possibly TRBD1 (6 bases). This CDR3 is built from 16 residues. The germline gives CDR1 LGHDT, CDR2 YNNKEL (reference sequence). The V gene lost 1 base and the J gene lost 5 bases, with 14 bases spanning the gap. CDR3 sequence: CASSQVRQVGNEKLFF. The CDR3 coding sequence is TGTGCCAGCAGCCAAGTCCGACAGGTTGGGAATGAAAAACTGTTTTTT.

The chain combines TRBV12-3 or TRBV12-4 with TRBJ2-3; 7 bases agree with TRBD2. This CDR3 spans 15 amino acids. V trimming: 3 bases; J trimming: 4 bases; junction bases outside the gene matches: 7. The CDR3 reads CASSFQGGLPDTQYF. DNA of the CDR3: TGTGCCAGCAGTTTCCAGGGAGGGCTCCCAGATACGCAGTATTTT.

This clonotype came up a few times. The V call is TRBV5-1, the J call TRBJ2-7; 11 nucleotides line up with TRBD1. With 0 bases clipped from V and 7 bases from J, the junction kept 6 bases outside the gene matches. CDR1 and CDR2 (germline): SGHRS, YFSETQ. The CDR3 consists of 15 residues. The CDR3 bases are TGCGCCAGCAGCTTGGCCGGGACAGGGGGGGAAGAGCAGTACGTC. It yields the protein CASSLAGTGGEEQYV.

There are a few counts of this clonotype. The chain recombines TRBV19 with TRBJ2-3; unclear D gene. Deletions cut 3 bases from V and 0 bases from J, with 13 bases between. The CDR3 consists of 16 residues. Germline lookup yields CDR1 LNHDA and CDR2 SQIVND (reference sequence). In DNA, the CDR3 is TGTGCCAGTAGTATTGTTTCGGCGGCTAGCACAGATACGCAGTATTTT. Protein sequence: CASSIVSAASTDTQYF.

V is TRBV10-3 and J is TRBJ2-2; the D gene is possibly TRBD1 (6 bases). Per the germline V gene, CDR1 is ENHRY and CDR2 is SYGVKD. V lost 5 bases, J lost 0 bases, and 10 bases lay in between. The CDR3 contains 15 residues. The CDR3 protein is CAISKDSSNTGELFF. The CDR3 DNA sequence: TGTGCCATCAGTAAGGACAGCTCGAACACCGGGGAGCTGTTTTTT.

The chain uses TRBV20-1 and TRBJ1-1; 9 nucleotides align to TRBD1. Germline CDR1 is DFQATT and CDR2 is SNEGSKA (reference sequence). J was trimmed by 1 base and V by 5 bases; bases with no gene match: 5. The CDR3 covers 14 residues. In DNA, the CDR3 is TGCAGTGCTCCACAGGGGGCGGGGAACACTGAAGCTTTCTTT. Its translation: CSAPQGAGNTEAFF.

The rearrangement joins TRBV29-1 to TRBJ2-7; D ambiguous. Germline loops: CDR1 SQVTM, CDR2 ANQGSEA. The V end was cut by 4 bases, the J end by 3 bases, with 4 bases between. The CDR3 loop spans 10 amino acids. CDR3 nucleotides: TGCAGCGTTGTTGTCTACGAGCAGTACTTC. Translating gives CSVVVYEQYF.

This rearrangement joins TRBV4-1 to TRBJ2-7, with D perhaps matching TRBD1 or TRBD2 (5 bases each). V was shortened by 0 bases and J by 5 bases, with 14 bases between the two germline ends. CDR1 and CDR2 from the germline V gene are MGHRA and YSYEKL. CDR3 length equals 15 residues. CDR3 amino acids: CASSQDEGRANEQYF. CDR3 bases: TGCGCCAGCAGCCAAGATGAGGGCAGGGCGAACGAGCAGTACTTC.

V usage is TRBV5-1 and J usage is TRBJ2-7; D is undetermined. The CDR3 loop spans 16 amino acids. Germline lookup yields CDR1 SGHRS and CDR2 YFSETQ. Between the trimmed V and J ends, which lost 6 bases and 0 bases, there was a span of 19 bases. The CDR3 sequence: CASTPEASGPSYEQYF. The CDR3 DNA sequence: TGCGCCAGCACCCCTGAGGCCTCCGGCCCCTCCTACGAGCAGTACTTC.

The rearrangement links TRBV7-3 to TRBJ2-5; D is unclear. This CDR3 region has 12 residues. V lost 10 bases and J lost 2, with 11 bases in between. In germline, CDR1 is SGHTA, CDR2 FQGTGA. CDR3 protein: CATSYRQETQYF. CDR3 DNA sequence: TGTGCCACCTCTTACAGACAAGAGACCCAGTACTTC.

This clonotype has ten or more counts. The V call is TRBV6-5, the J call TRBJ2-2; tentatively, D is TRBD1 or TRBD2 (6 bases each). Per the germline V gene, CDR1 is MNHEY and CDR2 is SVGAGI. This CDR3 region has 14 residues. With 4 bases removed from V and 6 bases from J, the gap between germline ends came to 12 bases. Here the CDR3 reads CASSSPGGPGELFF. The DNA for the CDR3 is TGTGCCAGCAGTTCCCCTGGGGGGCCCGGGGAGCTGTTTTTT.

The chain employs TRBV7-2 and TRBJ2-3, with D perhaps matching TRBD1 (5 bases). Trimming removed 5 bases at V and 7 bases at J, with 22 bases between. The CDR3 has 16 amino acids. CDR1 is SGHTA, CDR2 FQGNSA, per germline. The CDR3 is CASSQDPPPGLHTQYF. CDR3 coding DNA: TGTGCCAGCAGCCAAGACCCCCCCCCAGGGCTCCATACGCAGTATTTT.

The rearrangement links TRBV5-4 to TRBJ1-3; maybe TRBD1 (5 bases). Trimming left V 0 bases short and J 7 bases short, with 14 bases between. There are 15 residues in the CDR3. CDR1 is SGHNT and CDR2 is YYREEE in the germline V gene (reference sequence). The chain's CDR3 is CASSLGSGERNTIYF. DNA of the CDR3: TGTGCCAGCAGCTTGGGATCGGGGGAAAGGAACACCATATATTTT.

This clonotype was observed a handful of times. The genes are TRBV29-1 and TRBJ2-3; D unclear. Looked up from germline, CDR1 is SQVTM and CDR2 is ANQGSEA. The CDR3 contains 12 residues. V shed 6 bases and J shed 3 bases, with 10 bases lying between them. Here the CDR3 reads CSVDPGTDTQYF. As DNA, the CDR3 is TGCAGCGTAGACCCCGGGACAGATACGCAGTATTTT.

This clonotype was counted many times. The chain combines TRBV18 with TRBJ2-5; D is ambiguous. The germline V gene encodes CDR1 KGHSH and CDR2 LQKENI. The CDR3 is made up of 13 amino acids. V lost 2 bases, J lost 5 bases, and 9 bases lay in between. CDR3 sequence: CASSPGPRETQYF. CDR3 sequence (DNA): TGTGCCAGCTCACCAGGTCCCCGGGAGACCCAGTACTTC.

DNA of the CDR3: TGTGCCAGCAGCGTAGAGGGCGGAATATACACTGAAGCTTTCTTT. Amino acid sequence: CASSVEGGIYTEAFF. The chain couples TRBV9 to TRBJ1-1, with no clear D. The germline gives CDR1 SGDLS, CDR2 YYNGEE. V gave up 0 bases and J gave up 3 bases, with 12 bases separating them. The CDR3 loop spans 15 amino acids.